This T cell receptor (beta chain) derives from a study of shared clonotypes between healthy human individuals. For the study at large: Each donor had three CD4 naive, three CD4 memory, two CD8 naive and one CD8 memory plate.

Findings of the study overall: Sampling covered nothing but blood. Tissue TCR repertoires likely differ from those found in blood.

The CDR3 length is 13 residues. Trimming cost V 1 base and J 4 bases, with 7 bases left between them. Per germline, CDR1 SNHLY and CDR2 FYNNEI. Turning to this clone: No antigen is known for it. Additional DNA sequences in this sample encode the identical CDR3.

Deep-level assay runs were performed. Clones were sequenced by immunoSEQ multiplex PCR, and TCRdb holds only the in-frame ones, with some missing. The table records about 1 million clones, roughly 75% of them present only once. This TCR was recovered from a man between 18 and 29 years old in good health. Specimen: memory CD4+ T cells sorted from blood. Subset described: CD45RA-negative fraction. The chain couples TRBV2 to TRBJ1-2; D possibly corresponds to TRBD1 (5 bases). CDR3 in amino acids: CASSEGGIYGYTF. Here the CDR3 DNA reads TGTGCCAGCAGTGAAGGGGGCATCTATGGCTACACCTTC.